A selection of T cell receptor beta chains follows, all from one sample in a study of blood T cell repertoires in COVID-19. Profiling relied on immunoSEQ multiplex PCR, and the TCRdb table lists in-frame clones only, not all of them. The sample lists 84,000 or so clones, around four fifths occurring once. Material for sequencing was peripheral blood. The receptors stem from a human donor in a cohort sampled during active COVID-19. Each CDR3 is given with its conserved first and last residue. The D gene is left open where the match is weak. A row's size may be missing; if present it is once, few, many or a size class.

d_call j_call v_call clone_size cdr3_nt cdr3_aa
TRBD1 TRBJ1-6 TRBV7-6 . TGTGCCAGCAGCTTGGACAGGGATTCACCCCTCCACTTT CASSLDRDSPLHF
TRBD1 TRBJ2-7 TRBV7-2 . TGTGCCAGCAGCTTAAGGACAGGCTACGAGCAGTACTTC CASSLRTGYEQYF
. TRBJ2-2 TRBV7-8 . TGTGCCAGCAGCTCTAGCATAGGACTCGCCAACACCGGGGAGCTGTTTTTT CASSSSIGLANTGELFF
TRBD1 TRBJ1-5 TRBV28 . TGTGCCAGCAGTCGGACAGGGGGCAACAATCAGCCCCAGCATTTT CASSRTGGNNQPQHF
TRBD1 TRBJ2-2 TRBV5-1 once TGCGCCAGCAGCTCCGGGACAGGGATGGCCGGGGAGCTGTTTTTT CASSSGTGMAGELFF
. TRBJ1-1 TRBV7-2 . TGTGCCAGCAGCTCCTCTCGGGGTTTAAAGAGCACTGAAGCTTTCTTT CASSSSRGLKSTEAFF
. TRBJ2-3 TRBV9 few TGTGCCAGCAGCGTAGGGACAACTAGCACAGATACGCAGTATTTT CASSVGTTSTDTQYF
TRBD1 TRBJ1-2 TRBV6-5 . TGTGCCAGTCACAGGGGGGATGGCGGCTACACCTTC CASHRGDGGYTF
. TRBJ1-5 TRBV5-1 . TGCGCCAGCAGCATGGGTAACAATCAGCCCCAGCATTTT CASSMGNNQPQHF
TRBD1 TRBJ1-6 TRBV10-3 . TGTGCCATCATGGCGGGACAGGGTAATTCACCCCTCCACTTT CAIMAGQGNSPLHF
TRBD1 TRBJ2-1 TRBV14 . TGTGCCAGCAGCCAACTGACAGGGGCCTACAATGAGCAGTTCTTC CASSQLTGAYNEQFF
. TRBJ2-7 TRBV5-1 . TGCGCCAGCATGAGGGAGGGGGACGAGCAGTACTTC CASMREGDEQYF
. TRBJ1-4 TRBV30 . TGTGCCTGGAGTGTAGGGGGGGATGTAGAAAAACTGTTTTTT CAWSVGGDVEKLFF
TRBD2 TRBJ2-1 TRBV25-1 . TGTGCCAGCAGTGAATGGGGTAGCGGGGGTCCCTCCTACAATGAGCAGTTCTTC CASSEWGSGGPSYNEQFF
TRBD1 TRBJ2-6 TRBV7-8 few TGTGCCAGCAGCTGGAGCAGGGACAGAAGCTCTGGGGCCAACGTCCTGACTTTC CASSWSRDRSSGANVLTF
. TRBJ2-4 TRBV4-3 . TGCGCCAGCAGCCAAGATAGCCAGGGGTTATTAGCCAAAAACATTCAGTACTTC CASSQDSQGLLAKNIQYF
TRBD1 TRBJ1-6 TRBV7-2 . TGTGCCAGCAGCACAGGGGGCGTCTATAATTCACCCCTCCACTTT CASSTGGVYNSPLHF
. TRBJ1-2 TRBV19 once TGTGCCAGTAGTGAGGGGGGGACCTCCTATGGCTACACCTTC CASSEGGTSYGYTF
TRBD2 TRBJ2-7 TRBV3-1/TRBV3-2 . TGTGCCAGCAGCCCTAGCGGGGGGGCCCCTTCCTACGAGCAGTACTTC CASSPSGGAPSYEQYF
. TRBJ1-6 TRBV19 . TGTGCCAGTAGTTCGCCGGGGGGAGTTAATTCACCCCTCCACTTT CASSSPGGVNSPLHF
. TRBJ1-5 TRBV10-1 . TGCGCCAGCAGTGACGGGGGAGGCAATCAGCCCCAGCATTTT CASSDGGGNQPQHF
TRBD1 TRBJ2-3 TRBV7-2 . TGTGCCAGCAGCTTATCCAGGGGGCGCAAGAAAGATACGCAGTATTTT CASSLSRGRKKDTQYF
. TRBJ2-7 TRBV6-2/TRBV6-3 . TGTGCCAGCAGTTATAGGACAGTGTCGCTGTACGAGCAGTACTTC CASSYRTVSLYEQYF
. TRBJ2-7 TRBV7-7 . TGTGCCAGCAGCCCCTCCCGCGGAGGGAGCCACGAGCAGTACTTC CASSPSRGGSHEQYF
. TRBJ1-6 TRBV30 . TGTGCCTGGGCCCTAGATTCACCCCTCCACTTT CAWALDSPLHF
. TRBJ1-3 TRBV15 . TGTGCCACCAGCAGAGATCGAGGAGGGAGCGGCAACACCATATATTTT CATSRDRGGSGNTIYF
. TRBJ1-3 TRBV2 . TGTGCCAGCAGTATGGCACGACAGTCTGGAAACACCATATATTTT CASSMARQSGNTIYF
. TRBJ2-1 TRBV5-4 . TGTGCCAGCAGCCCGAGCTCCTACAATGAGCAGTTCTTC CASSPSSYNEQFF
TRBD1 TRBJ1-5 TRBV12-3/TRBV12-4 . TGTGCCAGCAGTTCGACAGGGAATCAGCCCCAGCATTTT CASSSTGNQPQHF
. TRBJ2-5 TRBV27 . TGTGCCAGCAGCCGCGGCCAAGAGACCCAGTACTTC CASSRGQETQYF
TRBD1 TRBJ1-1 TRBV6-5 . TGTGCCAGCAGTTCAACAGGGGCCACTGAAGCTTTCTTT CASSSTGATEAFF
TRBD1 TRBJ1-5 TRBV10-3 few TGTGCCATCAGTGAGAACAGGGGGCCCCCCGAGCATTTT CAISENRGPPEHF
. TRBJ2-2 TRBV7-3 . TGTGCCAGCAGCTTAAACTCCGCGGGGGCTACCGGGGAGCTGTTTTTT CASSLNSAGATGELFF
TRBD1 TRBJ1-1 TRBV12-5 . TGTGCTAGTGGTTTGGCCGGGACAGGGGGCGCGCTGGGAAGTCGGACTGAAGCTTTCTTT CASGLAGTGGALGSRTEAFF
. TRBJ1-2 TRBV7-3 few TGTGCCAGCAGCTTAGACGGGAACTATGGCTACACCTTC CASSLDGNYGYTF
TRBD2 TRBJ2-5 TRBV5-1 . TGCGCCAGCAGCATAGTTAGCGGGGCTTACCAAGAGACCCAGTACTTC CASSIVSGAYQETQYF
TRBD1 TRBJ1-2 TRBV10-3 . TGTGCCATCAGGGAAAACAGGGGAGGCTACACCTTC CAIRENRGGYTF
. TRBJ2-5 TRBV21-1 . TGTGCCAGCAGCAAAGGATTAGGCGGGTCGGAGACCCAGTACTTC CASSKGLGGSETQYF
. TRBJ1-3 TRBV3-1/TRBV3-2 . TGTGCCAGCAGCCACAGGGACACCATATATTTT CASSHRDTIYF
. TRBJ1-2 TRBV28 . TGTGCCAGCAGTCCATTATCAGGGAACTATGGCTACACCTTC CASSPLSGNYGYTF
TRBD1 TRBJ1-2 TRBV6-2/TRBV6-3 . TGTGCCAGCAGTTTTCGGGACAGGGGGCTTTACTATGGCTACACCTTC CASSFRDRGLYYGYTF
TRBD2 TRBJ2-1 TRBV29-1 . TGCAGCGTTGAAAGACTAGCGGGTTACAATGAGCAGTTCTTC CSVERLAGYNEQFF
TRBD1 TRBJ1-1 TRBV4-1 . TGCGCCAGCAGTCACACAATATTACAGGGGTGGGGCACTGAAGCTTTCTTT CASSHTILQGWGTEAFF
TRBD1 TRBJ1-2 TRBV11-3 . TGTGCCATCACACCGGGACAGGGCTATGGCTACACCTTC CAITPGQGYGYTF
TRBD1 TRBJ2-6 TRBV27 . TGTGCCAGCAGTCGAGGGACAGGGGGCTCCGGGGCCAACGTCCTGACTTTC CASSRGTGGSGANVLTF
. TRBJ1-2 TRBV5-4 . TGTGCCAGCAGTTATAAAACCACAGGCGACGCTGGCTACACCTTC CASSYKTTGDAGYTF
TRBD1 TRBJ1-1 TRBV2 . TGTGCCAGCAGTGACGATCCCCACCCCACAGGGGTTACTGAAGCTTTCTTT CASSDDPHPTGVTEAFF
. TRBJ1-1 TRBV7-2 . TGTGCCAGCAGCAAAGCCGGGGGGCAGAGGACTGAAGCTTTCTTT CASSKAGGQRTEAFF